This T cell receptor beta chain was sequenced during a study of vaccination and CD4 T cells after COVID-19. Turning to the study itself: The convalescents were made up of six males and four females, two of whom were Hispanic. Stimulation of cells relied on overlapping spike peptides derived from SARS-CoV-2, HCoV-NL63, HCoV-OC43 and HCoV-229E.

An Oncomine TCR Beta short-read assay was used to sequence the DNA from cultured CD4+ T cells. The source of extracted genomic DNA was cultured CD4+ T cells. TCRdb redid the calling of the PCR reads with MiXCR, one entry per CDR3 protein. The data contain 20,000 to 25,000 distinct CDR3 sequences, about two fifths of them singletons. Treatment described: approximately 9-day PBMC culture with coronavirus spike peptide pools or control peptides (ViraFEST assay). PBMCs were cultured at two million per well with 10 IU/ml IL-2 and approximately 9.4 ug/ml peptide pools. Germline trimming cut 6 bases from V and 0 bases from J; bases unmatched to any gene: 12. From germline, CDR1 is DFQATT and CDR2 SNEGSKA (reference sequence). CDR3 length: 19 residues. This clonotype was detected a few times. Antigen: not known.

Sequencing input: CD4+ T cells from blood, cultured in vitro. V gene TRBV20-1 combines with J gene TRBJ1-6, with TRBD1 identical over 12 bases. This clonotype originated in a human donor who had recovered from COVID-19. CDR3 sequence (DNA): TGCAGTGCCCAGGGACGGGACAGGGGGCGAAGCTCCTATAATTCACCCCTCCACTTT. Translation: CSAQGRDRGRSSYNSPLHF.